A selection of T cell receptor beta chains follows, all from one sample in a study of CD8 T cells in Susac syndrome. Using its own MiXCR run on the immunoSEQ multiplex PCR reads, TCRdb lists one record per CDR3 protein. This table holds some 210,000 distinct CDR3 sequences, approximately 94% found once. Sequencing input: CD4+ T cells from PBMCs. Receptors were obtained from a human donor with Susac syndrome. Both conserved end residues are part of each CDR3. D genes are given only for firm matches. Size values are once, few and many counts, or a class for expanded clones, and some rows have none.

v_call,clone_size,d_call,j_call,cdr3_nt,cdr3_aa
TRBV4-1,NA,TRBD2,TRBJ2-5,TGCGCCAGCAGCCAAGATTTGGAGCGGGGGGGACAAGAGACCCAGTACTTC,CASSQDLERGGQETQYF
TRBV3-1,NA,NA,TRBJ2-7,TGTGCCACCGGACAGTCGGGAAACGAGCAGTACTTC,CATGQSGNEQYF
TRBV2,NA,NA,TRBJ1-5,TGTGCCAGCAGAGTCCTCGAGGGAGGTCAGCCCCAGCATTTT,CASRVLEGGQPQHF
TRBV20-1,NA,NA,TRBJ2-5,TGCAGTGCTAGAGAGGGGAACGCTTTAGAGACCCAGTACTTC,CSAREGNALETQYF
TRBV12-3/TRBV12-4,NA,NA,TRBJ2-5,TGTGCCAGCAGTTTAGCGTCTGGTCCAGAGACCCAGTACTTC,CASSLASGPETQYF
TRBV19,once,NA,TRBJ2-7,TGTGCCAGTAGTATAGACGGACAGTCGGACGAGCAGTACTTC,CASSIDGQSDEQYF
TRBV19,NA,NA,TRBJ1-1,TGTGCCAGTAGTACTCTAAGGGGTACTGAAGCTTTCTTT,CASSTLRGTEAFF
TRBV12-3/TRBV12-4,NA,NA,TRBJ2-1,TGTGCCAGCAGTTTATCGCATGGGGGAAACTCCTTCTACAATGAGCAGTTCTTC,CASSLSHGGNSFYNEQFF
TRBV7-3,NA,NA,TRBJ2-3,TGTGCCAGCAGCTCCCCCACCCTGGGGGTAGATACGCAGTATTTT,CASSSPTLGVDTQYF
TRBV6-6,NA,NA,TRBJ1-5,TGTGCCAGCAGCGGGAGCGATCAGCCCCAGCATTTT,CASSGSDQPQHF
TRBV6-2/TRBV6-3,NA,NA,TRBJ2-5,TGTGCCAGCATGAGGGATGCCGAGGAGACCCAGTACTTC,CASMRDAEETQYF
TRBV2,NA,NA,TRBJ1-5,TGTGCCAGCAGTGAATTCACAGGGACTGTGCAGCCCCAGCATTTT,CASSEFTGTVQPQHF
TRBV20-1,NA,NA,TRBJ2-1,TGCAGTGCTAATCACCGGGACCGGTACAATGAGCAGTTCTTC,CSANHRDRYNEQFF
TRBV9,NA,NA,TRBJ2-2,TGTGCCAGCAGCGTAGCTGTTAACACCGGGGAGCTGTTTTTT,CASSVAVNTGELFF
TRBV2,NA,NA,TRBJ2-5,TGTGCCAGCAGTGATCCAATGGTACAGACCCAGTACTTC,CASSDPMVQTQYF
TRBV11-2,NA,NA,TRBJ2-1,TGTGCCAGCAGCTTTGAGAGGGGGTCCTACAATGAGCAGTTCTTC,CASSFERGSYNEQFF
TRBV29-1,NA,NA,TRBJ2-2,TGCAGCGTTGATGCAGGGAACACCGGGGAGCTGTTTTTT,CSVDAGNTGELFF
TRBV7-3,NA,NA,TRBJ1-6,TGTGCCAGCAGCTTATCCCCTGATAATTCACCCCTCCACTTT,CASSLSPDNSPLHF
TRBV18,NA,NA,TRBJ2-3,TGTGCCAGCTCACCAGACGCGGAAGATACGCAGTATTTT,CASSPDAEDTQYF
TRBV5-4,NA,TRBD1,TRBJ2-5,TGTGCCAGCAGCCCCAATCCAGGACAGGGACGGGAGACCCAGTACTTC,CASSPNPGQGRETQYF
TRBV29-1,NA,NA,TRBJ2-6,TGCAGCGGTCGGGACACTGGGGCCAACGTCCTGACTTTC,CSGRDTGANVLTF
TRBV7-2,NA,NA,TRBJ1-2,TGTGCCAGCAGCTTAAGCTTGGACCCAGCCTATGGCTACACCTTC,CASSLSLDPAYGYTF
TRBV5-1,NA,NA,TRBJ2-2,TGCGCCAGCAGCTTGTCGTCGGGGGCCGGGGAGCTGTTTTTT,CASSLSSGAGELFF
TRBV19,once,TRBD1,TRBJ2-7,TGTGCCAGTACGACCGGACAGGGAAGGGGATACGAGCAGTACTTC,CASTTGQGRGYEQYF
TRBV20-1,NA,NA,TRBJ2-3,TGCAGTGCTAGAACGGGGCAAGGCGCAGATACGCAGTATTTT,CSARTGQGADTQYF
TRBV14,NA,NA,TRBJ1-1,TGTGCCAGCAGCCAAGTGGGACAACTGAACACTGAAGCTTTCTTT,CASSQVGQLNTEAFF
TRBV29-1,once,TRBD1,TRBJ1-2,TGCAGCGTCGATCAGACAGGGGGCTATGGCTACACCTTC,CSVDQTGGYGYTF
TRBV3-1,NA,TRBD1,TRBJ2-7,TGTGCCAGCAGCCAGGGACAGGCGGGCTACGAGCAGTACTTC,CASSQGQAGYEQYF
TRBV6-5,NA,NA,TRBJ2-6,TGTGCCAGCAGTCAGACAGGCCCTGGGGCCAACGTCCTGACTTTC,CASSQTGPGANVLTF
TRBV7-8,NA,TRBD1,TRBJ1-2,TGTGCCAGCAGCTTTCCGGACAGGGACCATGGCTACACCTTC,CASSFPDRDHGYTF
TRBV12-3/TRBV12-4,NA,NA,TRBJ2-2,TGTGCCAGCAGTGCCTTTCCGGTCACCGGGGAGCTGTTTTTT,CASSAFPVTGELFF
TRBV6-5,NA,NA,TRBJ1-6,TGTGCCAGCAGTACAAGCATGGGGACTTCACCCCTCCACTTT,CASSTSMGTSPLHF
TRBV11-1,NA,NA,TRBJ2-3,TGTGCCAGCAGCCCCTGGACCTCAGATACGCAGTATTTT,CASSPWTSDTQYF
TRBV29-1,once,NA,TRBJ1-2,TGCAGCGTTGAAGATCTTCAGGCCCAGGGCTACACCTTC,CSVEDLQAQGYTF
TRBV20-1,NA,NA,TRBJ1-1,TGCAGTGCTAGTAACTCTCGGGGGGGGTTCACTGAAGCTTTCTTT,CSASNSRGGFTEAFF
TRBV6-1,NA,TRBD1,TRBJ2-1,TGTGCCAGCAGTCGATACGGTGGTGAGAGGGGGCTCAATGAGCAGTTCTTC,CASSRYGGERGLNEQFF
TRBV29-1,NA,NA,TRBJ2-2,TGCAGCACCCTAAAGGGCGTCGGGGCCGGGGAGCTGTTTTTT,CSTLKGVGAGELFF
TRBV5-1,NA,TRBD1,TRBJ2-2,TGCGCCAGCAGCTTAACCGGGACAGGGAATTCCGGGGAGCTGTTTTTT,CASSLTGTGNSGELFF
TRBV7-9,NA,NA,TRBJ1-2,TGTGCCAGCAGCTCGACAGAAAACTATGGCTACACCTTC,CASSSTENYGYTF
TRBV6-6,NA,NA,TRBJ1-1,TGTGCCAGCTATGATTCAGTCGGGGGGAGTGGCACTGAAGCTTTCTTT,CASYDSVGGSGTEAFF
TRBV9,NA,NA,TRBJ2-7,TGTGCCAGCAGCGTAGACCCGGCCCTAACCCCGTACTTC,CASSVDPALTPYF
TRBV9,NA,TRBD1,TRBJ1-6,TGTGCCACCGCGCCGGGACAGGGGGGTTCACCCCTCCACTTT,CATAPGQGGSPLHF
TRBV6-2/TRBV6-3,once,NA,TRBJ2-2,TGTGCCAGCAGTTCCCCGAGAACAGGGAGCACCGGGGAGCTGTTTTTT,CASSSPRTGSTGELFF
TRBV3-1,NA,NA,TRBJ1-5,TGTGCCAGCAGCCAAGGGGCGGGAGGAGGCAATCAGCCCCAGCATTTT,CASSQGAGGGNQPQHF
TRBV18,few,NA,TRBJ2-5,TGTGCCAGCTCCAAGGATGGTACAGAGACCCAGTACTTC,CASSKDGTETQYF
TRBV27,NA,TRBD2,TRBJ2-3,TGTGCCAGCAGCCCTAGAAGCGGGGGGGCGGATACGCAGTATTTT,CASSPRSGGADTQYF
TRBV4-3,NA,NA,TRBJ1-6,TGCGCCAGCAGCCTCTCGGCGAGTAATTCACCCCTCCACTTT,CASSLSASNSPLHF
TRBV27,NA,NA,TRBJ2-7,TGTGCCAGCACCCCGCGGGGCAGTAACTCCTACGAGCAGTACTTC,CASTPRGSNSYEQYF
TRBV28,NA,NA,TRBJ1-1,TGTGCCAGCAGTTATGGGGAAGCTTTCTTT,CASSYGEAFF
TRBV6-5,NA,NA,TRBJ1-1,TGTGCCAGCAGTCTCTACAGGAACACTGAAGCTTTCTTT,CASSLYRNTEAFF
TRBV28,NA,NA,TRBJ2-5,TGTGCCAGCAGGGGCGACGGGACCCAGTACTTC,CASRGDGTQYF
TRBV7-6,NA,TRBD1,TRBJ2-5,TGTGCCAGCAGCGACGGGACAGCACAAGAGACCCAGTACTTC,CASSDGTAQETQYF
TRBV12-3/TRBV12-4,NA,TRBD1,TRBJ1-1,TGTGCCAGCAGTAGGACAGGGGGCCTACTCAACACTGAAGCTTTCTTT,CASSRTGGLLNTEAFF
TRBV29-1,NA,NA,TRBJ2-7,TGCAGCGTTGAGAGGTTGGGAGGCGACGAGCAGTACTTC,CSVERLGGDEQYF
TRBV10-3,NA,NA,TRBJ1-1,TGTGCCATCAGTGAGCTCCCGGTGAACACTGAAGCTTTCTTT,CAISELPVNTEAFF
TRBV10-3,NA,TRBD2,TRBJ2-1,TGTGCCATCAGTGAGCCCCCCGGCGGGGGGGCAGGTGAGCAGTTCTTC,CAISEPPGGGAGEQFF
TRBV3-1,NA,NA,TRBJ1-3,TGTGCCAGCAGCCGCTTGACAGCCAGCTCTGGAAACACCATATATTTT,CASSRLTASSGNTIYF
TRBV4-1,NA,TRBD1,TRBJ1-1,TGCGCCAGCAGCCAAGTCGATAACAGGGGGAACACTGAAGCTTTCTTT,CASSQVDNRGNTEAFF
TRBV30,once,TRBD2,TRBJ2-1,TGTGCCTGGAGTGACCTAGCGGGCCACAATGAGCAGTTCTTC,CAWSDLAGHNEQFF
TRBV11-2,NA,NA,TRBJ1-1,TGTGCCAGCAGCTCAGCGGGACAGAACACTGAAGCTTTCTTT,CASSSAGQNTEAFF